A selection of T cell receptor beta chains follows, all from one sample in a study of shared clonotypes between healthy human individuals. Clones were sequenced by immunoSEQ multiplex PCR, and TCRdb holds only the in-frame ones, with some missing. The sample holds more than 2,000,000 clones, 90% to 95% seen once. Sequencing was performed on naive CD4+ T cells sorted from blood. The receptors shown here come from a man younger than 35 in good health. The CDR3 runs from the conserved cysteine through the conserved F or W. A D gene is named only where the DNA matches it firmly. Clone size is given for some rows only: seen once, a few or many times, or a class if the clone is expanded.

-	13	-	TRBV11-2	TRBJ1-2	TGTGCCAGCAGCTTAGGTTATAATCGGGGCTACACCTTC	CASSLGYNRGYTF
few	16	-	TRBV28	TRBJ1-5	TGTGCCAGCACCTATGGGGGGCGCCAGGGCAATCAGCCCCAGCATTTT	CASTYGGRQGNQPQHF
once	14	-	TRBV5-4	TRBJ2-7	TGTGCCAGCAGCCCCAGCGGGTCGTCCTACGAGCAGTACTTC	CASSPSGSSYEQYF
-	14	-	TRBV10-1	TRBJ2-7	TGCGCCAGCAGTGAGGCTAGTTTGAGCCACGAGCAGTACTTC	CASSEASLSHEQYF
-	11	-	TRBV19	TRBJ2-3	TGTGCCAGTGGACTCATCGATACGCAGTATTTT	CASGLIDTQYF
-	17	TRBD2	TRBV9	TRBJ2-3	TGTGCCAGCAGCGTAGACCCGGGACTAGCGGTCACAGATACGCAGTATTTT	CASSVDPGLAVTDTQYF
-	16	-	TRBV7-9	TRBJ1-6	TGTGCCAGCAGCAAAGGCCAGGGCCTCTATAATTCACCCCTCCACTTT	CASSKGQGLYNSPLHF
-	15	TRBD1	TRBV6-6	TRBJ2-4	TGTGCCAGCAGTTACCTGGGGACAGGGGCGGACATTCAGTACTTC	CASSYLGTGADIQYF
-	14	TRBD1	TRBV4-2	TRBJ1-4	TGTGCCAGCGATCCCGGAGGGGGCAATGAAAAACTGTTTTTT	CASDPGGGNEKLFF
-	15	-	TRBV7-2	TRBJ2-7	TGCGCCAGCAGCTTAGGGTGGACTTCTGCCTACGAGCAGTACTTC	CASSLGWTSAYEQYF
few	15	TRBD1	TRBV30	TRBJ1-1	TGTGCCTGGACCCGGACAGGGACGGTCAACACTGAAGCTTTCTTT	CAWTRTGTVNTEAFF
-	14	-	TRBV6-6	TRBJ1-6	TGTGCCAGCAGTTTGCAGGGGCTAAATTCACCCCTCCACTTT	CASSLQGLNSPLHF
-	16	-	TRBV4-1	TRBJ2-7	TGCGCCAGCAGCCAGGACCAGACAGCGTTAACCTACGAGCAGTACTTC	CASSQDQTALTYEQYF
-	14	-	TRBV30	TRBJ2-2	TGTGCCTGGAGTGTAGCCAGGGTGACCGGGGAGCTGTTTTTT	CAWSVARVTGELFF